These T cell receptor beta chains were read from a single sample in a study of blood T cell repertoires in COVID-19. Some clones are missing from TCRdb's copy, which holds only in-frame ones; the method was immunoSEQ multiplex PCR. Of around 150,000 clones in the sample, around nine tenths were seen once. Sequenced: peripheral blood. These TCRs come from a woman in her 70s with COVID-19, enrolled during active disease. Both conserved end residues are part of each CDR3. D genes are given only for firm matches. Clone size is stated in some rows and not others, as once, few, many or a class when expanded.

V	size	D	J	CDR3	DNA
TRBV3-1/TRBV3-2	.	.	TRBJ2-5	CASSPVGTRLLETQYF	TGTGCCAGCAGCCCAGTCGGGACACGGCTGTTAGAGACCCAGTACTTC
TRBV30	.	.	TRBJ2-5	CAWSVRLAETQYF	TGTGCCTGGAGTGTGCGGCTAGCGGAGACCCAGTACTTC
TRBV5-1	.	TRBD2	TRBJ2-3	CASSPSSGVDTQYF	TGCGCCAGCAGCCCGTCTAGCGGGGTGGATACGCAGTATTTT
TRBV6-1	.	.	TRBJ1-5	CASSEARGGNSNQPQHF	TGTGCCAGCAGTGAAGCGCGGGGGGGGAATAGCAATCAGCCCCAGCATTTT
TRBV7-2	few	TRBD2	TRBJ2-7	CASSVLLAGGPYEQYF	TGTGCCAGCAGCGTACTACTAGCGGGGGGGCCGTACGAGCAGTACTTC
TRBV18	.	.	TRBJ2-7	CASSGIGTSKPYEQYF	TGTGCCAGCTCCGGGATAGGGACATCCAAGCCCTACGAGCAGTACTTC
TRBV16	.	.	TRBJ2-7	CASSENRYYEQYF	TGTGCCAGCAGCGAAAACAGGTACTACGAGCAGTACTTC
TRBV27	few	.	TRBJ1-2	CASSFGGNYGYTF	TGTGCCAGCAGTTTCGGGGGTAACTATGGCTACACCTTC
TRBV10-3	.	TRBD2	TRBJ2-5	CAISENVLAGQETQYF	TGTGCCATCAGTGAAAACGTACTAGCGGGGCAAGAGACCCAGTACTTC
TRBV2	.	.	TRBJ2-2	CASLGTSNTGELFF	TGTGCCAGCCTAGGGACTTCGAACACCGGGGAGCTGTTTTTT
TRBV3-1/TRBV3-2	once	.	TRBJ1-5	CASSQDRTAPQHF	TGTGCCAGCAGCCAAGATCGAACTGCGCCCCAGCATTTT
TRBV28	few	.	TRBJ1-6	CASSLNRGSSYSPLHF	TGTGCCAGCAGTTTAAACCGAGGGTCGAGCTATTCACCCCTCCACTTT
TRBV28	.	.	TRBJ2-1	CASSRPGVSYEQFF	TGTGCCAGCAGTAGACCCGGGGTGAGTTATGAGCAGTTCTTC
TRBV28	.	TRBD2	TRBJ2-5	CASSFRLAGGMGSQYF	TGTGCCAGCAGTTTCCGACTAGCGGGGGGTATGGGGTCCCAGTACTTC
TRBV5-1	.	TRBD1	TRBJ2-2	CASSLNLFGTGTGELFF	TGCGCCAGCAGCCTCAACTTATTCGGGACAGGCACCGGGGAGCTGTTTTTT
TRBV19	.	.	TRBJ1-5	CASSTLLRQVRYAGNQPQHF	TGTGCCAGTAGTACCCTCCTAAGACAGGTCCGTTACGCCGGCAATCAGCCCCAGCATTTT
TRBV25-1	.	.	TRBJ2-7	CASSEWAGNYEQYF	TGTGCCAGCAGTGAATGGGCAGGTAACTACGAGCAGTACTTC
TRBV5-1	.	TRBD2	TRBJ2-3	CASSLAVAGATDTQYF	TGCGCCAGCAGCTTGGCGGTAGCGGGGGCCACAGATACGCAGTATTTT
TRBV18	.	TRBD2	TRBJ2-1	CASSPSPGLVRSEQFF	TGTGCCAGCTCACCTTCGCCGGGACTAGTCCGATCCGAGCAGTTCTTC
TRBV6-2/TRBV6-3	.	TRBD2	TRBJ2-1	CASSPRTSGQSAYNEQFF	TGTGCCAGCAGTCCACGGACTAGCGGGCAATCGGCCTACAATGAGCAGTTCTTC
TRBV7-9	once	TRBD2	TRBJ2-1	CASISGPSSYNEQFF	TGTGCCAGCATTAGCGGGCCGAGCTCCTACAATGAGCAGTTCTTC
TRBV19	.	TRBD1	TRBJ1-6	CASSIFTGDSPLHF	TGTGCCAGTAGTATTTTCACAGGGGATTCACCCCTCCACTTT
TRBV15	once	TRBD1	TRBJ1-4	CATSVRQGGEKLFF	TGTGCCACCAGCGTCCGACAGGGGGGTGAAAAACTGTTTTTT
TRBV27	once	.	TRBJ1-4	CASSSEYTVGGYNEKLFF	TGTGCCAGCAGTTCCGAATACACAGTCGGGGGTTATAATGAAAAACTGTTTTTT
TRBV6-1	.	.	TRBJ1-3	CASSEAGGPGNTIYF	TGTGCCAGCAGTGAAGCAGGAGGGCCTGGAAACACCATATATTTT
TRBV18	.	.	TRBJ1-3	CASSPGHDLSGNTIYF	TGTGCCAGCTCACCCGGACACGACCTTTCTGGAAACACCATATATTTT
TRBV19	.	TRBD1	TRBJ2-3	CASSTTGITDTQYF	TGTGCCAGTAGTACGACAGGGATCACAGATACGCAGTATTTT
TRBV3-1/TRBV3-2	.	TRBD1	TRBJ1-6	CASSQNRGENSPLHF	TGTGCCAGCAGCCAAAACAGGGGGGAAAATTCACCCCTCCACTTT
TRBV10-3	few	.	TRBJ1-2	CAITSAPENYGYTF	TGTGCCATCACCTCTGCCCCAGAAAACTATGGCTACACCTTC
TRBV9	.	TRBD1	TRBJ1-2	CASSVAVTGDGYTF	TGTGCCAGCAGCGTAGCAGTAACAGGGGATGGCTACACCTTC
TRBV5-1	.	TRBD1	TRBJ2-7	CASSEGQVRDEQYF	TGCGCCAGCAGCGAGGGACAGGTACGGGACGAGCAGTACTTC
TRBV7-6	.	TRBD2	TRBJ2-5	CASSSTLPGLAAQETQYF	TGTGCCAGCAGCTCCACACTCCCGGGACTAGCGGCCCAAGAGACCCAGTACTTC
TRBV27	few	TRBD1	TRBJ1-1	CASRPEAGGFMNTEAFF	TGTGCCAGCAGACCAGAGGCAGGGGGTTTTATGAACACTGAAGCTTTCTTT
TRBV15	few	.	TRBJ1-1	CATSRDLGGGRTEAFF	TGTGCCACCAGCAGAGATCTTGGGGGGGGGCGGACTGAAGCTTTCTTT
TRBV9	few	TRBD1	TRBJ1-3	CASSGQGHLSGNTIYF	TGTGCCAGCAGTGGACAGGGACACCTCTCTGGAAACACCATATATTTT
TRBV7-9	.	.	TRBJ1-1	CASSNQGNTEAFF	TGTGCCAGCAGCAACCAGGGTAACACTGAAGCTTTCTTT
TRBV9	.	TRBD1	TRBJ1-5	CASSSQGNQPQHF	TGTGCCAGCAGCTCACAGGGGAATCAGCCCCAGCATTTT
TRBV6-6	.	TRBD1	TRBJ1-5	CASSYSDRSNQPQHF	TGTGCCAGCAGTTACTCGGACAGGAGCAATCAGCCCCAGCATTTT
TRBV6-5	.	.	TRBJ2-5	CAASKGTNTKETQYF	TGTGCCGCCAGCAAGGGGACAAACACAAAAGAGACCCAGTACTTC
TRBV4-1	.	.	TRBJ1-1	CASSRETTGWTEAFF	TGCGCCAGCAGCCGAGAGACAACAGGGTGGACTGAAGCTTTCTTT
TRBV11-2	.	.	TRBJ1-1	CASSSGAGQAFF	TGTGCCAGCAGCTCAGGGGCAGGGCAAGCTTTCTTT